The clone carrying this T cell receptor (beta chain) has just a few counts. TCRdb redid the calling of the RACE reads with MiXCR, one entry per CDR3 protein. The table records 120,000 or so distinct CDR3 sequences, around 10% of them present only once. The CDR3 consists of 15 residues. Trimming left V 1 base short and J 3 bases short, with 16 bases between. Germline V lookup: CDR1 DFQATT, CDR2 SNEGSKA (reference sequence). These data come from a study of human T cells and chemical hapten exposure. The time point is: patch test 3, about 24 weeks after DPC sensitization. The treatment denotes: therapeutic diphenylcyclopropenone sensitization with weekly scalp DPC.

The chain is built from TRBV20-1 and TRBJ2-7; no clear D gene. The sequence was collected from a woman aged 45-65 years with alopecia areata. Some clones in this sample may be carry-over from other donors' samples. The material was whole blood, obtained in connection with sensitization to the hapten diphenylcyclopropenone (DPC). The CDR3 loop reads CSARGATYPLYEQYF. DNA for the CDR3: TGCAGTGCTAGAGGGGCGACCTACCCCCTCTACGAGCAGTACTTC.